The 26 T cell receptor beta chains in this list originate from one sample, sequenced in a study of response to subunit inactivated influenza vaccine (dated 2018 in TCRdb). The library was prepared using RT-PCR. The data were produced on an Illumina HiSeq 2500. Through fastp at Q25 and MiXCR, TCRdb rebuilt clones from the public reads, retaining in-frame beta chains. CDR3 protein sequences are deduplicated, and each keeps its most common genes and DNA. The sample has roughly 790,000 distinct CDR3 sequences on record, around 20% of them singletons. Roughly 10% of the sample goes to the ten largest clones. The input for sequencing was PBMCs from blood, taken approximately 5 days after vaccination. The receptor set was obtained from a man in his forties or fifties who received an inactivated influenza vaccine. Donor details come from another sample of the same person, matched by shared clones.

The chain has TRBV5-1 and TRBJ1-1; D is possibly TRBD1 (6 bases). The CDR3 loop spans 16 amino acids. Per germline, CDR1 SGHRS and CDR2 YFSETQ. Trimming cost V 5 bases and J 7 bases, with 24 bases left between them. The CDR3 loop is CASRQGLITHQGEAFF. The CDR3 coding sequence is TGCGCCAGCAGACAGGGCCTAATAACCCACCAAGGTGAAGCTTTCTTT.

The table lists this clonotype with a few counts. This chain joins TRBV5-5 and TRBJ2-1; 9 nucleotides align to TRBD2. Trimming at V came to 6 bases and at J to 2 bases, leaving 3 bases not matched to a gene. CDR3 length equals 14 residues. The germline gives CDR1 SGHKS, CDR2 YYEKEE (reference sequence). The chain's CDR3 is CASISGSTYNEQFF. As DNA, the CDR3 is TGTGCCAGCATTAGCGGGAGCACCTACAATGAGCAGTTCTTC. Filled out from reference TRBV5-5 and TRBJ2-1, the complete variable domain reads DAGVTQSPTHLIKTRGQQVTLRCSPISGHKSVSWYQQVLGQGPQFIFQYYEKEERGRGNFPDRFSARQFPNYSSELNVNALLLGDSALYLCASISGSTYNEQFFGPGTRLTVL.

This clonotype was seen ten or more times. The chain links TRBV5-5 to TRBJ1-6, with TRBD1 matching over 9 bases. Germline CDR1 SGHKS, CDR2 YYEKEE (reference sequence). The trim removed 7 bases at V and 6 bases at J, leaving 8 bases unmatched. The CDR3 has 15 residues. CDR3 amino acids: CASGIRQGGNSPLHF. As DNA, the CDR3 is TGTGCCAGCGGGATACGACAGGGGGGTAATTCACCCCTCCACTTT.

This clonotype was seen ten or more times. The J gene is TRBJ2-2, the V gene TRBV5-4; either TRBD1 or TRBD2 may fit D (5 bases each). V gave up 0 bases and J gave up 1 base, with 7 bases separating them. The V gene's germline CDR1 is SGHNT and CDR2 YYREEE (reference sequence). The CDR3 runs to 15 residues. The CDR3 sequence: CASSLGGRNTGELFF. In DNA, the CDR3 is TGTGCCAGCAGCTTGGGGGGACGGAACACCGGGGAGCTGTTTTTT.

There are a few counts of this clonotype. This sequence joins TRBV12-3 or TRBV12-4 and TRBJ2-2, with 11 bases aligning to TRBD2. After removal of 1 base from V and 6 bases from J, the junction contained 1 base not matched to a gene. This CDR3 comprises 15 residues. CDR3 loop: CASSLVSGGAGELFF. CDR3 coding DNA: TGTGCCAGCAGTTTAGTTAGCGGGGGGGCCGGGGAGCTGTTTTTT.

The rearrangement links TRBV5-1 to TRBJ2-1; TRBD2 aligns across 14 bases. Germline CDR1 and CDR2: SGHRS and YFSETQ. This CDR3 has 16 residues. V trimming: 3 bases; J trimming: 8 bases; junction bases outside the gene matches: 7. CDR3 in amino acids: CASSWGTSGSSHEQFF. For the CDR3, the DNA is TGCGCCAGCAGCTGGGGGACTAGCGGGAGTAGCCATGAGCAGTTCTTC. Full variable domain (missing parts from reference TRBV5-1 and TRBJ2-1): KAGVTQTPRYLIKTRGQQVTLSCSPISGHRSVSWYQQTPGQGLQFLFEYFSETQRNKGNFPGRFSGRQFSNSRSEMNVSTLELGDSALYLCASSWGTSGSSHEQFFGPGTRLTVL.

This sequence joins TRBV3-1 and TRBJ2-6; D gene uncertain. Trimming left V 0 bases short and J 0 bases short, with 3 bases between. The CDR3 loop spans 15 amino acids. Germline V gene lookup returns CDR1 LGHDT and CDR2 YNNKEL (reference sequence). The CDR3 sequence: CASSQDGSGANVLTF. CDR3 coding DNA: TGTGCCAGCAGCCAAGATGGCTCTGGGGCCAACGTCCTGACTTTC.

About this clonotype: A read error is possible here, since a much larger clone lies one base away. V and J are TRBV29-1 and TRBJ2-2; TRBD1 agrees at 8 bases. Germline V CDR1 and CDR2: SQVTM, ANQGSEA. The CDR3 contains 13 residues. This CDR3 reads CSVDRGYTGELCF. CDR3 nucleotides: TGCAGCGTCGACAGGGGATACACCGGGGAGCTGTGTTTT.

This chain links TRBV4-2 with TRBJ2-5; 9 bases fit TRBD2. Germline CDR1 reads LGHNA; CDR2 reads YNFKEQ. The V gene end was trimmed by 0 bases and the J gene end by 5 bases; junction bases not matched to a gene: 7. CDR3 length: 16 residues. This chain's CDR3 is CASSQERIAGAETQYF. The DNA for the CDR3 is TGTGCCAGCAGCCAAGAAAGGATAGCGGGGGCGGAGACCCAGTACTTC.

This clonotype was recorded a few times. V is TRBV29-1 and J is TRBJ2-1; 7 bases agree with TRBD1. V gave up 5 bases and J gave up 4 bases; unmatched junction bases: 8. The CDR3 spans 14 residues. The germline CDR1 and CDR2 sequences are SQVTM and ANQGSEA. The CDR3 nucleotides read TGCAGCGTTCGGGACAGTTCCCTATACAATGAGCAGTTCTTC. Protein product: CSVRDSSLYNEQFF.

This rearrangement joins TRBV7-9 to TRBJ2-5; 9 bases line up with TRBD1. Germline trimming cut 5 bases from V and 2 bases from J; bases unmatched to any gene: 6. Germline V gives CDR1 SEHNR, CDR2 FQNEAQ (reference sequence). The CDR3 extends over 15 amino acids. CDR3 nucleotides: TGTGCCAGCAGCCGAGGACAGGGGACACAAGAGACCCAGTACTTC. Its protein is CASSRGQGTQETQYF.

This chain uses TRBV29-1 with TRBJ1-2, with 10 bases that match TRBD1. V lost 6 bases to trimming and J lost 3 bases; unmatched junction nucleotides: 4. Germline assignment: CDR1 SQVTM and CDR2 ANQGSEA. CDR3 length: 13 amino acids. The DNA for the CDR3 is TGCAGCGTCAGGACAGGGGGTGACTATGGCTACACCTTC. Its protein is CSVRTGGDYGYTF.

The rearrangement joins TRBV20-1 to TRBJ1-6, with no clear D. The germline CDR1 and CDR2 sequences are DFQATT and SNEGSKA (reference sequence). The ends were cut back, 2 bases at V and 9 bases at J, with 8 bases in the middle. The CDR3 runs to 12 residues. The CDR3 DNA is TGCAGTGCTAGAAAAACGGGTTCACCCCTCCACTTT. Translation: CSARKTGSPLHF.

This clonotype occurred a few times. The CDR3 DNA reads TGTGCCAGCAGCGTAGGGGTCGGGGGACTAGCCTCAAACCAGTACTTC. Translating gives CASSVGVGGLASNQYF. This chain links TRBV9 with TRBJ2-7; 9 bases line up with TRBD2. Looked up from germline, CDR1 is SGDLS and CDR2 is YYNGEE. The CDR3 consists of 16 residues. The J segment lost 10 bases and the V segment lost 0 bases, leaving 14 bases of the junction unmatched.

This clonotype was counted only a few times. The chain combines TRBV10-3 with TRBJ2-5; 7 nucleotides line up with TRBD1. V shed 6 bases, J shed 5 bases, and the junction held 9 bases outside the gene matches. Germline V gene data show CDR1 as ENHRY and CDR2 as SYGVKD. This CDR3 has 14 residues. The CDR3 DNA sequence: TGTGCCATCAGCTTAGGGACAGCCGGTGAGACCCAGTACTTC. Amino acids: CAISLGTAGETQYF.

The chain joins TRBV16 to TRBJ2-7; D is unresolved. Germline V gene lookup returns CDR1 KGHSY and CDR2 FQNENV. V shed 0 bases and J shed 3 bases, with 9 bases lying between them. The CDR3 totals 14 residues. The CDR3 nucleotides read TGTGCCAGCAGCCAATCGGCTGGGGTCTACGAGCAGTACTTC. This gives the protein CASSQSAGVYEQYF.

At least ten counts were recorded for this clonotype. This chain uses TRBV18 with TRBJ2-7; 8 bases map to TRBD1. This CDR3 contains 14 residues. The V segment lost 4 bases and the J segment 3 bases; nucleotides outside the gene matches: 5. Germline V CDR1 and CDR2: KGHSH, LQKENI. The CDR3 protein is CASSLRGQGYEQYF. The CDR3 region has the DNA TGTGCCAGCTCACTACGTGGACAGGGCTACGAGCAGTACTTC. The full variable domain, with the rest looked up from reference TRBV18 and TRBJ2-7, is NAGVMQNPRHLVRRRGQEARLRCSPMKGHSHVYWYRQLPEEGLKFMVYLQKENIIDESGMPKERFSAEFPKEGPSILRIQQVVRGDSAAYFCASSLRGQGYEQYFGPGTRLTVT.

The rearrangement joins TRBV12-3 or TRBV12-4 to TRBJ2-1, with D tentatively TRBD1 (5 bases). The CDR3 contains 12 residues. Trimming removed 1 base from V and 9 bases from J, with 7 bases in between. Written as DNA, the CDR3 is TGTGCCAGCAGTTTAGAGGGGTTTGAGCAGTTCTTC. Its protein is CASSLEGFEQFF.

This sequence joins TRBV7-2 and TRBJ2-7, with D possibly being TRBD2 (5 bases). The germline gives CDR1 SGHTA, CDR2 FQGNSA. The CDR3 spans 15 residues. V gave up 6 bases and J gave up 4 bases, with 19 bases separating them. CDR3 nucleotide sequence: TGTGCCAGCAGTTCTTCCCGGGGTGTTAGGTACGAGCAGTACTTC. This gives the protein CASSSSRGVRYEQYF.

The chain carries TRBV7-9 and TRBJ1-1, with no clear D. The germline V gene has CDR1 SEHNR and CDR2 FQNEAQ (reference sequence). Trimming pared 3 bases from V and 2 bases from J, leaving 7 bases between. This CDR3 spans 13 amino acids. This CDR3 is CASSLSHNTEAFF. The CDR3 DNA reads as TGTGCCAGCAGCTTGTCGCATAACACTGAAGCTTTCTTT.

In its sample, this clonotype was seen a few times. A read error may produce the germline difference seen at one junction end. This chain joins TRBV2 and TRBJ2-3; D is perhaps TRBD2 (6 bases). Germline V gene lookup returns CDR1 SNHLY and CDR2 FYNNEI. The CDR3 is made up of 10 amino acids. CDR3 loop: CASSGFREDF. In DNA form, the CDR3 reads TGTGCCAGCAGTGGATTCAGGGAGGATTTT. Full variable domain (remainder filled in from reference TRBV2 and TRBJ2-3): EPEVTQTPSHQVTQMGQEVILRCVPISNHLYFYWYRQILGQKVEFLVSFYNNEISEKSEIFDDQFSVERPDGSNFTLKIRSTKLEDSAMYFCASSGFREDFGPGTRLTVL.

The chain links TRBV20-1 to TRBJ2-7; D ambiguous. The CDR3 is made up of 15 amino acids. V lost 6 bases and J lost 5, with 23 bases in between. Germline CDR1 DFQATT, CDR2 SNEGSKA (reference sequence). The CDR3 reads CSASMAQLRRNEQYF. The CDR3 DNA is TGCAGTGCCAGTATGGCGCAGCTCAGACGAAACGAGCAGTACTTC.

The CDR3 reads CASSKVGQQETQYF. The CDR3 DNA reads as TGTGCCAGCAGCAAAGTGGGACAGCAAGAGACCCAGTACTTC. The genes are TRBV21-1 and TRBJ2-5; the D segment call TRBD1 is taken from the table without a DNA check. TRBV21-1 is a pseudogene. The CDR3 is 14 amino acids.

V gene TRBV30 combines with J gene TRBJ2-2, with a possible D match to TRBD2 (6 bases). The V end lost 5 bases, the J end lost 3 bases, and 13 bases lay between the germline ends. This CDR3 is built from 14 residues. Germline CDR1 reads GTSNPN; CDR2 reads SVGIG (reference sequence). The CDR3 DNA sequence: TGTGCCTGGTCCCAGGGCGGGGACACCGGGGAGCTGTTTTTT. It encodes CAWSQGGDTGELFF.

The CDR3 nucleotides read TGCGCCAGCAGGGGAGGACAGGGGGGCCAGTACTTC. Translating it yields CASRGGQGGQYF. The rearrangement links TRBV5-1 to TRBJ2-5; 10 bases map to TRBD1. The germline V gene has CDR1 SGHRS and CDR2 YFSETQ. The CDR3 covers 12 residues. V was clipped by 5 bases and J by 10 bases; unmatched bases: 5.

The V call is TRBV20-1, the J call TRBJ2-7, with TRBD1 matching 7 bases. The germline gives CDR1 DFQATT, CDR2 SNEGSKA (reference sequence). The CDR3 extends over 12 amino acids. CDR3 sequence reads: CSFRDSYYEQYF. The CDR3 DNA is TGCAGCTTCCGGGACAGCTACTACGAGCAGTACTTC.